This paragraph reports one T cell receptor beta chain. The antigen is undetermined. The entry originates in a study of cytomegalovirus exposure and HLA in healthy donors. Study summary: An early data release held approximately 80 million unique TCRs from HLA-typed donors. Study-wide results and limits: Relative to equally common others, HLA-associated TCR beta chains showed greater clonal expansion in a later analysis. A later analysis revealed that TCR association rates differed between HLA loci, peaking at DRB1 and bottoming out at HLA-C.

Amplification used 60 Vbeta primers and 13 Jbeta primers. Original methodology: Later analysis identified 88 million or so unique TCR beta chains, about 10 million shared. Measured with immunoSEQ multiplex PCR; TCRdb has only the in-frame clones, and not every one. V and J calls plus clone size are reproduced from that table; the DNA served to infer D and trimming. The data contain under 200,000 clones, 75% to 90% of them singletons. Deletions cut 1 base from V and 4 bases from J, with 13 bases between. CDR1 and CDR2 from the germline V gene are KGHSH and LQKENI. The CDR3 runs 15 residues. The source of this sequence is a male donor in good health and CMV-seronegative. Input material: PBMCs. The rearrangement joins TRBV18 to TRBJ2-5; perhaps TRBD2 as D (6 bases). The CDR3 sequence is CASSPLEGRGETQYF. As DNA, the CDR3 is TGTGCCAGCTCACCACTGGAGGGGCGCGGAGAGACCCAGTACTTC.